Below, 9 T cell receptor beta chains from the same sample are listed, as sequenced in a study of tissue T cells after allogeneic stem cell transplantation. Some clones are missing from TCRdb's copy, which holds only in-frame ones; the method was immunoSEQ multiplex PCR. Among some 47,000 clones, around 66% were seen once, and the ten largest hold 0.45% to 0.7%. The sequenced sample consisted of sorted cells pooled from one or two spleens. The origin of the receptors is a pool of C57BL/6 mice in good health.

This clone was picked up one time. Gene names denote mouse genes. CDR3 sequence: CAWSWGSSDYTF. CDR3 DNA (partial): TGTGCCTGGAGCTGGGGGAGCTCCGACTACACC. The chain is built from TRBV31 and TRBJ1-2; D is possibly TRBD1 (5 bases). The observed sequence ends 1 residue before the CDR3 terminus, with the missing tail filled in from the germline J gene. CDR3 length: 12 amino acids. Trimming shortened V by 3 bases and J by 4 bases, and 9 bases separated the two germline ends. Germline lookup yields CDR1 GKSSPN and CDR2 SITVG.

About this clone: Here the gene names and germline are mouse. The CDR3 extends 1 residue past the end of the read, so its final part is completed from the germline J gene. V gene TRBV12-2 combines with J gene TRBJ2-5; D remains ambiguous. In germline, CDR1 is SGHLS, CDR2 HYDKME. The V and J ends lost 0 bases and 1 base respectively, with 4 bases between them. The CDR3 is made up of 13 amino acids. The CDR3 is CASSLVDQDTQYF. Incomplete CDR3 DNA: TGTGCCAGCTCTCTCGTGGACCAAGACACCCAGTAC. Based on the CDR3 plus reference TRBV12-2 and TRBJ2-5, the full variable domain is NSGVVQSPRYIIKGKGERSILKCIPISGHLSVAWYQQTQGQELKFFIQHYDKMERDKGNLPSRFSVQQFDDYHSEMNMSALELEDSAVYFCASSLVDQDTQYFGPGTRLLVL.

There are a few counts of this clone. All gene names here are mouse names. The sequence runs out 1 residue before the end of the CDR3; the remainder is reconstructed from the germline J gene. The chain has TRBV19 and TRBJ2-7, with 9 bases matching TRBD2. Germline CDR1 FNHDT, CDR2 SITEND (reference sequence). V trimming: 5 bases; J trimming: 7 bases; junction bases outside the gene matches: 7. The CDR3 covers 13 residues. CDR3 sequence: CASSSGLGGEQYF. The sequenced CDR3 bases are TGTGCCAGCAGCTCGGGACTGGGAGGGGAACAGTAC.

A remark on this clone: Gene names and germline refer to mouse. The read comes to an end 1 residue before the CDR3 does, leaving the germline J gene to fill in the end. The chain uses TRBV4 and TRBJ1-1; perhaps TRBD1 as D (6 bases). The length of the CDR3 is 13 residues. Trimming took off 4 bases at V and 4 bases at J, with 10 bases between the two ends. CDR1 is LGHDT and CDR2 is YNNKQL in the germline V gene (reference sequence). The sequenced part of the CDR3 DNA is TGTGCCAGCAGCTGGGGGGGGCGCACAGAAGTCTTC. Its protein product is CASSWGGRTEVF. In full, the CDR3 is CASSWGGRTEVFF.

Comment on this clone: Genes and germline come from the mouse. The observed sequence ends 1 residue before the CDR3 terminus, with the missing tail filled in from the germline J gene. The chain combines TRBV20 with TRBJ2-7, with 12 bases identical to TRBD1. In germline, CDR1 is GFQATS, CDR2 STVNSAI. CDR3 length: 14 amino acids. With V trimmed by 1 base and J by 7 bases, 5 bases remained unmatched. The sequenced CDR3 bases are TGTGGTGCTAGGGTGGGGACAGGGGGCGGAGAACAGTAC. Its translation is CGARVGTGGGEQY. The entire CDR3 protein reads CGARVGTGGGEQYF. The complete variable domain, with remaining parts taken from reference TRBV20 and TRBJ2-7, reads GALVYQYPRRTICKSGTSMRMECQAVGFQATSVAWYRQSPQKTFELIALSTVNSAIKYEQNFTQEKFPISHPNLSFSSMTVLNAYLEDRGLYLCGARVGTGGGEQYFGPGTRLTVL.

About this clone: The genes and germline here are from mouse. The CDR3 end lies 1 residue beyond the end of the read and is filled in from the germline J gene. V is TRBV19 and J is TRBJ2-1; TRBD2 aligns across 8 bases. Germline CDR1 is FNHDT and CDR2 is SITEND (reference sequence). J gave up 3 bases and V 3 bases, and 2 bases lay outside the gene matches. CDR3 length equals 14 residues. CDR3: CASSRGGRYAEQFF. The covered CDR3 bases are TGTGCCAGCAGTAGGGGGGGGCGCTATGCTGAGCAGTTC.

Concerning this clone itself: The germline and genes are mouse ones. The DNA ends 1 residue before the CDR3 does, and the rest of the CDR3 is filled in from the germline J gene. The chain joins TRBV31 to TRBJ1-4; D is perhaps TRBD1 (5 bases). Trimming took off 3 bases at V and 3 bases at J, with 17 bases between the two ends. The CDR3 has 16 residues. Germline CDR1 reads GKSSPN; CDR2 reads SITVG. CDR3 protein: CAWSQVEGPTNERLFF. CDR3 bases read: TGTGCCTGGAGCCAAGTGGAGGGACCAACCAACGAAAGATTATTT.

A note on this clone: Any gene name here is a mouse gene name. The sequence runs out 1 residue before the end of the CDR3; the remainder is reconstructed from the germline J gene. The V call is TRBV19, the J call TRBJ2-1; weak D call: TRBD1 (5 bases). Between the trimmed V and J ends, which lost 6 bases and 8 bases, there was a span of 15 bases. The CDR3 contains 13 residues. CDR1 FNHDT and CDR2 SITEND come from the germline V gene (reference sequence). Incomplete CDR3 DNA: TGTGCCAGCACCCCGACAGCCGGTACTGAGCAGTTC. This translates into CASTPTAGTEQF. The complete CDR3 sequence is CASTPTAGTEQFF.

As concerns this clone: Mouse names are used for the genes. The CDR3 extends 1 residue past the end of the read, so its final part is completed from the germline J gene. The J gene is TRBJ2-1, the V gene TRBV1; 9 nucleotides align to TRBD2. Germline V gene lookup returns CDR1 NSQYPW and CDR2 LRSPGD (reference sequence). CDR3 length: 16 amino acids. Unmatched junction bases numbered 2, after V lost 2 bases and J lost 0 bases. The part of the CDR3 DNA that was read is TGCACCTGCAGTGCATCGACTGGGGGTAACTATGCTGAGCAGTTC. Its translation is CTCSASTGGNYAEQF. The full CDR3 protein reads CTCSASTGGNYAEQFF.